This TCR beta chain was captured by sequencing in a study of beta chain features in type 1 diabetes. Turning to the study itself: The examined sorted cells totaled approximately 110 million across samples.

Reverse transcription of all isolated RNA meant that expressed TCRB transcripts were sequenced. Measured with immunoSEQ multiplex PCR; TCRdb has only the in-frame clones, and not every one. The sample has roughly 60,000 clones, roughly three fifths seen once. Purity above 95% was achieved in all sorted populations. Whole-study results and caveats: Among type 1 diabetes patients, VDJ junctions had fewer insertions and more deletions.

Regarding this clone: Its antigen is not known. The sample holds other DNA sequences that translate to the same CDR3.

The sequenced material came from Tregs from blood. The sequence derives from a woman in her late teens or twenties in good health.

The CDR3 DNA follows: TGTGCCAGCAGCTTGCCCCAGGGGAGCACAGATACGCAGTATTTT. Protein sequence: CASSLPQGSTDTQYF. The J gene is TRBJ2-3, the V gene TRBV5-8; D possibly corresponds to TRBD1 (6 bases). This CDR3 is built from 15 residues. The V gene lost 1 base and the J gene lost 0 bases, with 9 bases spanning the gap. CDR1 and CDR2 (germline): SGHTS, YDEGEE.